These 14 T cell receptor beta chains were all obtained from the same sample, sequenced in a study of T cell clusters in autoimmune cytopenias. Multiplex touch-down PCR amplified TRB using TRB-A and TRB-B pools in one tube. TCRdb re-analyzed the multiplex PCR reads; it lists each CDR3 protein once, without DNA. The sample's table shows 5,500 to 8,000 distinct CDR3 sequences. Tens of thousands of genome equivalents of blood DNA were amplified for TRB. In addition, the sample was reused for a study of T cell repertoires in aging, cancer and after chemotherapy.

The sequenced material came from peripheral blood. Receptors were obtained from a human donor in good health.

The gene calls are TRBV19 and TRBJ1-5; TCRdb selects TRBD1, and the lack of DNA leaves this call unchecked. CDR3 length: 17 residues. The germline V gene has CDR1 LNHDA and CDR2 SQIVND (reference sequence). The CDR3 protein is CASSIVGNRQGAQPQHF. Filled out from reference TRBV19 and TRBJ1-5, the complete variable domain reads DGGITQSPKYLFRKEGQNVTLSCEQNLNHDAMYWYRQDPGQGLRLIYYSQIVNDFQKGDIAEGYSVSREKKESFPLTVTSAQKNPTAFYLCASSIVGNRQGAQPQHFGDGTRLSIL.

This clonotype is called medium-sized (0.01 to 0.1%) based on its frequency. This sequence joins TRBV29-1 and TRBJ2-7; the D gene TCRdb calls, TRBD2, cannot be checked with no DNA. Germline V gene data show CDR1 as SQVTM and CDR2 as ANQGSEA. The CDR3 is made up of 15 amino acids. CDR3 region: CSVEENSGGTYEQYF.

The rearrangement joins TRBV12-3 or TRBV12-4 to TRBJ1-1. The CDR3 sequence is 12 residues long. CDR3 protein: CASSNINTEAFF.

The CDR3 loop is CASSSADRGYNEQFF. The chain couples TRBV13 to TRBJ2-1; TCRdb gives TRBD1 as the D gene, but with no DNA this cannot be confirmed. CDR3 size: 15 residues. Germline V gives CDR1 PRHDT, CDR2 FYEKMQ (reference sequence).

This rearrangement joins TRBV27 to TRBJ2-7. Germline V gene sequence: CDR1 MNHEY, CDR2 SMNVEV (reference sequence). There are 11 residues in the CDR3. The CDR3 is CASSSTYEQYF.

Frequency places this clonotype as medium-sized. The rearrangement links TRBV19 to TRBJ2-7; TCRdb reports TRBD2, a call that lacks DNA to check it against. The germline CDR1 and CDR2 sequences are LNHDA and SQIVND (reference sequence). This CDR3 spans 14 amino acids. CDR3 region: CASGTSGGSYEQYF. Variable domain in full (rest from reference TRBV19 and TRBJ2-7): DGGITQSPKYLFRKEGQNVTLSCEQNLNHDAMYWYRQDPGQGLRLIYYSQIVNDFQKGDIAEGYSVSREKKESFPLTVTSAQKNPTAFYLCASGTSGGSYEQYFGPGTRLTVT.

The rearrangement links TRBV6-2 or TRBV6-3 to TRBJ1-2. Germline loops: CDR1 MNHEY, CDR2 SVGEGT. CDR3 length: 14 residues. This chain's CDR3 is CASSYDRRHYGYTF.

The chain employs TRBV5-6 and TRBJ1-3. CDR1 and CDR2 (germline): SGHDT, YYEEEE. The CDR3 has 14 residues. The CDR3 protein is CASSGRSSGNTIYF.

V and J are TRBV7-2 and TRBJ2-2; absent DNA, TCRdb's TRBD2 call cannot be checked. Germline V gene lookup returns CDR1 SGHTA and CDR2 FQGNSA. The CDR3 length is 16 residues. The CDR3 sequence: CASSLSLGLAAGELFF.

The chain carries TRBV12-3 or TRBV12-4 and TRBJ2-2. The CDR3 runs 14 residues. The CDR3 region is CASSFWGNTGELFF.

The genes are TRBV5-1 and TRBJ2-7; without DNA, the TCRdb call of TRBD1 cannot be checked. Germline V gives CDR1 SGHRS, CDR2 YFSETQ. The CDR3 spans 13 residues. This CDR3 is CASKWDSSYEQYF.

By frequency, this clonotype registers medium-sized. The V gene is TRBV30, the J gene TRBJ1-1. From germline, CDR1 is GTSNPN and CDR2 SVGIG (reference sequence). CDR3 length equals 12 residues. CDR3 sequence reads: CAWSRTNTEAFF.

The J gene is TRBJ1-6, the V gene TRBV12-3 or TRBV12-4; TCRdb proposes TRBD1, but this gene call is untestable without DNA. This CDR3 has 16 residues. The CDR3 spells CASSYSNAGLDSPLHF.

According to its frequency, this clonotype is medium-sized (0.01 to 0.1%). This chain connects TRBV6-1 to TRBJ2-5; checking the TCRdb D call of TRBD2 is not possible without DNA. CDR3 size: 15 residues. The germline V gene has CDR1 MNHNS and CDR2 SASEGT. CDR3: CASSESSGDQETQYF.